These T cell receptor beta chains were read from a single sample in a study of T cells in Graves' hyperthyroidism and ophthalmopathy. Each CDR3 protein is one row after TCRdb ran MiXCR on the multiplex PCR reads. The top ten clones hold under 8% of a sample with roughly 630,000 distinct CDR3 sequences, 15% to 18% of them seen once. The sample comprised blood. All receptors derive from a woman between 25 and 40 years old with Graves' hyperthyroidism. Each CDR3 is given with its conserved first and last residue. D genes are given only for firm matches.

V gene,D gene,J gene,CDR3 protein
TRBV5-6,-,TRBJ2-7,CASSLGTITYEQYF
TRBV7-8,-,TRBJ1-5,CAGSSFNQPQHF
TRBV25-1,-,TRBJ2-3,CASSGGLNTDTQYF
TRBV2,TRBD2,TRBJ2-7,CASSELGGTYEQYF
TRBV19,-,TRBJ2-1,CASSMLRALYNEQFF
TRBV19,TRBD1,TRBJ1-5,CASSIGQGNRPQHF
TRBV18,-,TRBJ2-7,CASSRGRGNEQYF
TRBV7-9,TRBD1,TRBJ2-7,CASSQGGPNVYEQYF
TRBV7-2,-,TRBJ2-7,CASSFTLASYEQYF
TRBV24-1,TRBD1,TRBJ2-3,CATSWEQGAGDTQYF
TRBV29-1,-,TRBJ1-1,CSVAGRTEAFF
TRBV7-3,TRBD2,TRBJ2-5,CASSLTLTSGSRGETQYF
TRBV7-9,TRBD2,TRBJ2-7,CASTGRGGGGTPYEQYF
TRBV9,TRBD1,TRBJ1-1,CASSVTGQGTSGTEAFF
TRBV6-1,TRBD1,TRBJ2-2,CASCRDRTNTGELFF
TRBV3-1,-,TRBJ2-3,CASSQDPASTDTQYF
TRBV5-1,-,TRBJ2-5,CASSLGSHQETQYF
TRBV5-6,-,TRBJ1-5,CASGLQASWDQPQHF
TRBV4-1,-,TRBJ2-3,CASSWTVARTDTQYF
TRBV10-1,-,TRBJ2-7,CASSPVQGYEQYF
TRBV3-1,-,TRBJ1-2,CASSQKTLGRSTIYGYTF
TRBV28,-,TRBJ2-5,CASRPAGQIPEWYF
TRBV12-3/TRBV12-4,-,TRBJ2-4,CASRPSGSKNIQYF
TRBV5-1,TRBD2,TRBJ2-2,CASMISGGLWTGELFF
TRBV28,TRBD2,TRBJ2-7,CASSSGLGLAFSYEQYF
TRBV20-1,TRBD2,TRBJ2-1,CSASMLAGWKYNEQFF
TRBV5-1,-,TRBJ2-1,CASRTKGHDLVNEQFF
TRBV7-8,-,TRBJ2-4,CASSSGGDGIQYF
TRBV6-1,-,TRBJ2-3,CASSYHQAGSTDTQYF
TRBV20-1,TRBD1,TRBJ2-3,CSAMIPGQGVPDTQYF
TRBV7-6,TRBD2,TRBJ2-7,CASSSRLAGGPPYEQYF
TRBV5-1,-,TRBJ1-2,CASMSGIGDYGYTF
TRBV7-8,-,TRBJ1-4,CASSFGTSTTNEKLFF
TRBV20-1,-,TRBJ2-7,CSAGGVNYEQYF
TRBV7-3,-,TRBJ1-2,CASSSRAGDYGYTF
TRBV9,-,TRBJ2-3,CASSVEESYTQYF
TRBV6-5,-,TRBJ1-1,CASSYSRAENTEAFF
TRBV27,-,TRBJ1-4,CASGGEKLFF
TRBV6-2/TRBV6-3,TRBD2,TRBJ2-2,CASSYSSGAITGELFF
TRBV29-1,TRBD1,TRBJ1-2,CSVVGDTGEPNYGYTF
TRBV7-9,TRBD1,TRBJ2-5,CASSSSGTGRETQYF
TRBV7-6,TRBD1,TRBJ2-7,CASSPRDRGPYEQYF
TRBV5-1,TRBD1,TRBJ1-4,CASSLDQGGKLFF
TRBV29-1,-,TRBJ2-1,CSVQNPPRYNEQFF
TRBV7-8,-,TRBJ1-6,CASSLLSGTGDNSPLHF
TRBV9,TRBD1,TRBJ1-5,CASSVAGGPNQPQHF
TRBV7-2,-,TRBJ1-5,CASSPGWGRGDQPQHF
TRBV7-2,-,TRBJ1-2,CASSLATTNYGYTF
TRBV27,-,TRBJ1-3,CASSLSTPDSGNTIYF
TRBV9,TRBD2,TRBJ2-3,CASSVTAGGDTQYF
TRBV7-2,TRBD2,TRBJ2-3,CASSTSGRAPDTQYF
TRBV7-9,-,TRBJ1-1,CASSQTERNTEAFF
TRBV18,-,TRBJ2-3,CASSPQFTDTQYF
TRBV11-3,TRBD2,TRBJ2-1,CASSLGIAGGYNEQFF